Presented here are 16 T cell receptor beta chains from one specimen sequenced in a study of blood T cells in healthy people across ages (dated by TCRdb to about 2015). Library creation used 5' RACE. The instrument given in TCRdb is Illumina HiSeq 2500. The second PCR ran for about 6 to 11 cycles and used a J-beta primer mix along with a sample-barcoded 5' primer. The public reads were run again by TCRdb, first through fastp at Q25 and then through MiXCR, and only productive beta chains were kept. Each entry is one CDR3 protein sequence, shown with its most common DNA and genes. The table for this sample lists around 750,000 distinct CDR3 sequences; 40% to 65% of them were counted only once. Approximately 40% of the sample comes from the top ten. The specimen was blood. Source of these receptors: a man aged 80 or over in good health.

This clonotype was detected only a few times. The rearrangement joins TRBV21-1 to TRBJ1-2; TRBD1, as called in the table, went unchecked against the DNA. TRBV21-1 is an annotated pseudogene. This CDR3 is 16 amino acids long. CDR3 in amino acids: CASSILPGQRNYGYTF. CDR3 in DNA: TGTGCCAGCAGCATACTACCGGGACAAAGAAACTATGGCTACACCTTC.

This clonotype appeared once. This chain uses TRBV11-2 with TRBJ2-5; 8 nucleotides agree with TRBD2. Germline V CDR1 and CDR2: SGHAT, FQNNGV. There are 15 residues in the CDR3. V was pared by 5 bases and J by 11 bases, with 16 bases of the junction left unmatched. This CDR3 reads CASSPGTRGELEQYF. DNA for the CDR3: TGTGCCAGCAGCCCCGGGACTAGAGGAGAGCTTGAGCAGTACTTC.

The chain has TRBV6-5 and TRBJ1-1, with unresolved D. The CDR3 covers 13 residues. Germline CDR1 and CDR2: MNHEY and SVGAGI. Trimming left V 6 bases short and J 4 bases short, with 12 bases between. The CDR3 nucleotides read TGTGCCAGCAGCTCCCGGAGTCGCACTGAAGCTTTCTTT. Its protein product is CASSSRSRTEAFF.

V usage is TRBV2 and J usage is TRBJ2-5, with no clear D. V was shortened by 2 bases and J by 12 bases, with 13 bases between the two germline ends. CDR3 length: 12 residues. From germline, CDR1 is SNHLY and CDR2 FYNNEI. The CDR3 coding sequence is TGTGCCAGCAGTGAACAGTCGGCCGTTGAGTACTTC. Translated: CASSEQSAVEYF.

The chain carries TRBV2 and TRBJ2-4; 9 bases are a match to TRBD1. V lost 10 bases to trimming and J lost 5 bases; unmatched junction nucleotides: 3. Germline CDR1 is SNHLY and CDR2 is FYNNEI. The CDR3 has 12 residues. DNA of the CDR3: TGTGCCACTAGACAGGGGGAAAACATTCAGTACTTC. It yields the protein CATRQGENIQYF.

The chain carries TRBV24-1 and TRBJ2-1; D call uncertain. Germline V lookup: CDR1 KGHDR, CDR2 SFDVKD. V lost 3 bases, J lost 8 bases, and 22 bases lay in between. CDR3 length: 17 amino acids. The CDR3 sequence: CATSDPIGRRGDDEQFF. The CDR3 region has the DNA TGTGCCACCAGTGATCCAATAGGACGGAGAGGCGACGATGAGCAGTTCTTC.

This clonotype turned up a few times. V is TRBV28 and J is TRBJ2-5; D assignment may be TRBD1 or TRBD2 (5 bases each). Trimming removed 5 bases from V and 11 bases from J, with 18 bases in between. The CDR3 covers 13 residues. Germline CDR1 is MDHEN and CDR2 is SYDVKM. In nucleotides, the CDR3 is TGTGCCAGCAGTGAGATAATGAGGGACGAACAGTACTTC. Amino acids: CASSEIMRDEQYF.

V and J are TRBV7-6 and TRBJ2-2, with 7 nucleotides matching TRBD1. The V and J ends lost 5 bases and 3 bases, in that order; junction bases with no gene match: 6. The CDR3 spans 15 residues. Germline CDR1 and CDR2: SGHVS and FNYEAQ. The CDR3 spells CASSGRDRDTGELFF. For the CDR3, the DNA is TGTGCCAGCAGCGGCCGGGACAGAGACACCGGGGAGCTGTTTTTT.

The chain has TRBV7-2 and TRBJ2-1; 8 nucleotides match TRBD1. This CDR3 region has 14 residues. V shed 4 bases and J 6 bases; nucleotides not matched to a gene: 5. Germline V gene data show CDR1 as SGHTA and CDR2 as FQGNSA. Here the CDR3 reads CASSSWDRRNEQFF. In nucleotides, the CDR3 is TGTGCCAGCAGCTCCTGGGACAGGCGCAATGAGCAGTTCTTC.

This clonotype was seen once. The chain combines TRBV7-3 with TRBJ2-2, with 7 bases fitting TRBD1. From germline, CDR1 is SGHTA and CDR2 FQGTGA. The CDR3 covers 17 residues. The V and J ends lost 3 bases and 0 bases, in that order; junction bases with no gene match: 7. The DNA of the CDR3 is TGTGCCAGCAGCTTGGTTTCCGGGACAGCGAACACCGGGGAGCTGTTTTTT. This gives the protein CASSLVSGTANTGELFF.

This chain uses TRBV4-2 with TRBJ1-4, with D hard to call. The V end lost 1 base, the J end lost 8 bases, and 11 bases lay between the germline ends. Germline V CDR1 and CDR2: LGHNA, YNFKEQ. The length of the CDR3 is 14 residues. CDR3 sequence (DNA): TGTGCCAGCAGCCAAGGCTCGGCAGACGAAAAACTGTTTTTT. Protein product: CASSQGSADEKLFF.

A remark on this clonotype: Given a much more abundant clone one base away, this may be a read error. CDR3 sequence reads: CASSLPGDCNNEQFF. The CDR3 nucleotides are TGTGCCAGCAGCTTACCAGGGGATTGTAACAATGAGCAGTTCTTC. The rearrangement links TRBV7-2 to TRBJ2-1; D is possibly TRBD1 (6 bases). Germline-derived CDR1 and CDR2 are SGHTA and FQGNSA. Trimming left V 2 bases short and J 5 bases short, with 13 bases between. CDR3 size: 15 residues.

This chain connects TRBV3-1 to TRBJ1-2; 8 positions agree with TRBD1. The CDR3 consists of 16 residues. Germline V gene data show CDR1 as LGHDT and CDR2 as YNNKEL (reference sequence). Unmatched junction bases numbered 7, after V lost 1 base and J lost 3 bases. For the CDR3, the DNA is TGTGCCAGCAGCCAAGGCCCAGGGACAGGCTACTATGGCTACACCTTC. This translates into CASSQGPGTGYYGYTF.

The chain links TRBV20-1 to TRBJ1-2, with D unclear. V lost 0 bases and J lost 2, with 7 bases in between. The CDR3 loop spans 13 amino acids. Germline V CDR1 and CDR2: DFQATT, SNEGSKA (reference sequence). CDR3 in DNA: TGCAGTGCTAGAGATAGGCTCAACTATGGCTACACCTTC. Its protein product is CSARDRLNYGYTF.

The V call is TRBV9, the J call TRBJ1-2, with D possibly TRBD1 on 6 matching bases. V shed 0 bases and J shed 1 base, with 13 bases lying between them. The CDR3 length is 16 residues. The germline CDR1 and CDR2 sequences are SGDLS and YYNGEE. CDR3 nucleotide sequence: TGTGCCAGCAGCGTAGGGGCAGGGGTAGTTAACTATGGCTACACCTTC. Translated, it gives CASSVGAGVVNYGYTF. The variable domain in full, completed from reference TRBV9 and TRBJ1-2, reads DSGVTQTPKHLITATGQRVTLRCSPRSGDLSVYWYQQSLDQGLQFLIQYYNGEERAKGNILERFSAQQFPDLHSELNLSSLELGDSALYFCASSVGAGVVNYGYTFGSGTRLTVV.

This clonotype was found many times. This sequence joins TRBV4-2 and TRBJ2-7, with TRBD2 as a possible D gene (5 bases). This CDR3 is 14 amino acids long. The V end lost 0 bases, the J end lost 5 bases, and 11 bases lay between the germline ends. The germline gives CDR1 LGHNA, CDR2 YNFKEQ. CDR3 amino acids: CASSQERAADEQYF. As DNA, the CDR3 is TGTGCCAGCAGCCAAGAAAGAGCAGCGGACGAGCAGTACTTC.